What follows are 8 T cell receptor beta chains derived from one specimen sequenced in a study of neoadjuvant anti-PD-1 for oral cavity cancer. As to time point: after neoadjuvant nivolumab, at surgical resection. Libraries were prepared by immunoSEQ multiplex PCR; TCRdb keeps only in-frame clonotypes and omits some of them. The sample holds over 60,000 clones, about 86% seen once. Sequencing was performed on PBMCs, taken after nivolumab (anti-PD-1) treatment. These receptors were taken from a person aged 35-80 years with oral cavity squamous cell carcinoma.

The chain recombines TRBV5-5 with TRBJ2-7, with D possibly being TRBD2 (7 bases). Between the trimmed V and J ends, which lost 4 bases and 4 bases, there was a span of 15 bases. Germline V CDR1 and CDR2: SGHKS, YYEKEE (reference sequence). This CDR3 is built from 14 residues. CDR3 nucleotide sequence: TGTGCCAGCAGCCCGGGACGGGGGGCTTACGAGCAGTACTTC. Its protein product is CASSPGRGAYEQYF.

The rearrangement joins TRBV7-9 to TRBJ2-7; a possible D gene is TRBD2 (7 bases). Germline V gene lookup returns CDR1 SEHNR and CDR2 FQNEAQ (reference sequence). The V gene lost 5 bases and the J gene lost 6 bases, with 14 bases spanning the gap. This CDR3 is built from 13 residues. CDR3 DNA sequence: TGTGCCAGCAGCATGGCGGGGGCCAGCGAGCAGTACTTC. It is translated as CASSMAGASEQYF.

This chain links TRBV19 with TRBJ1-3; 7 nucleotides align to TRBD1. V trimming: 8 bases; J trimming: 2 bases; junction bases outside the gene matches: 9. There are 15 residues in the CDR3. Per germline, CDR1 LNHDA and CDR2 SQIVND (reference sequence). The CDR3 reads CASQPGQLPGNTIYF. CDR3 coding DNA: TGTGCCAGTCAGCCGGGACAGCTCCCTGGAAACACCATATATTTT. The whole variable domain, filled in from reference TRBV19 and TRBJ1-3, reads DGGITQSPKYLFRKEGQNVTLSCEQNLNHDAMYWYRQDPGQGLRLIYYSQIVNDFQKGDIAEGYSVSREKKESFPLTVTSAQKNPTAFYLCASQPGQLPGNTIYFGEGSWLTVV.

The chain combines TRBV28 with TRBJ1-1; 7 bases map to TRBD1. V was clipped by 4 bases and J by 3 bases; unmatched bases: 14. Germline assignment: CDR1 MDHEN and CDR2 SYDVKM. This CDR3 has 17 amino acids. CDR3 bases: TGTGCCAGCAGTTCTACCAAGGACAGGCTGGGGGACACTGAAGCTTTCTTT. This sequence encodes CASSSTKDRLGDTEAFF.

CDR3 in amino acids: CASSQDRSSYNEQFF. Here the CDR3 DNA reads TGCGCCAGCAGCCAAGACCGGAGCTCCTACAATGAGCAGTTCTTC. The chain has TRBV4-1 and TRBJ2-1, with D uncertain. CDR3 length: 15 residues. Trimming left V 0 bases short and J 0 bases short, with 6 bases between. Germline V gene sequence: CDR1 MGHRA, CDR2 YSYEKL.

A few counts support this clone. The CDR3 spells CASSAITGHTEAFF. For the CDR3, the DNA is TGTGCCAGCAGTGCCATAACAGGGCACACTGAAGCTTTCTTT. The chain carries TRBV25-1 and TRBJ1-1; tentative D call: TRBD1 (6 bases). Per germline, CDR1 MGHDK and CDR2 SYGVNS. The germline V and J ends were trimmed by 4 bases and 3 bases, with 12 bases remaining between them. This CDR3 is built from 14 residues.

This rearrangement joins TRBV6-1 to TRBJ1-6; D unresolved. Germline lookup yields CDR1 MNHNS and CDR2 SASEGT. V gave up 4 bases and J gave up 10 bases, with 11 bases separating them. The length of the CDR3 is 13 residues. In DNA, the CDR3 is TGTGCCAGCAGTGGAGACGGGTCCTCACCCCTCCACTTT. Residues: CASSGDGSSPLHF.

The chain has TRBV30 and TRBJ2-1, with 10 positions matching TRBD2. There are 16 residues in the CDR3. Germline V gives CDR1 GTSNPN, CDR2 SVGIG (reference sequence). V dropped 1 base and J dropped 6; count of bases not matched to a gene: 9. For the CDR3, the DNA is TGTGCCTGGAGTGGGTTGATTAGCGGGGGGCCCAATGAGCAGTTCTTC. Translating it yields CAWSGLISGGPNEQFF.